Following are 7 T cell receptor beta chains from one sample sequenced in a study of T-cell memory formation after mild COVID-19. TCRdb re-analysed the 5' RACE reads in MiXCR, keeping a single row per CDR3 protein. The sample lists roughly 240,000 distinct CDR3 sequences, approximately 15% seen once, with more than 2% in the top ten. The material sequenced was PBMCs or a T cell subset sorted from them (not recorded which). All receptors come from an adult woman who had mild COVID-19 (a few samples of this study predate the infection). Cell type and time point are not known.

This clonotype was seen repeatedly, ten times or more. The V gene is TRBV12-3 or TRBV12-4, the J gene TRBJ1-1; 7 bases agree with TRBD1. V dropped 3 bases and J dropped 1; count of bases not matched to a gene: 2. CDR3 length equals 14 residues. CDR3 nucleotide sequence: TGTGCCAGCAGTTTGACAGGGACGAACACTGAAGCTTTCTTT. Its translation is CASSLTGTNTEAFF.

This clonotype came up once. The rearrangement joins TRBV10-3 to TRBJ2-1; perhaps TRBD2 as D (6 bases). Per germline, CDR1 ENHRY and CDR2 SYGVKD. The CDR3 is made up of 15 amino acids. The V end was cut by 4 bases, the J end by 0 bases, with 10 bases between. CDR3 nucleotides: TGTGCCATCAGTGGTGGGACTGACTCCTACAATGAGCAGTTCTTC. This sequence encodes CAISGGTDSYNEQFF.

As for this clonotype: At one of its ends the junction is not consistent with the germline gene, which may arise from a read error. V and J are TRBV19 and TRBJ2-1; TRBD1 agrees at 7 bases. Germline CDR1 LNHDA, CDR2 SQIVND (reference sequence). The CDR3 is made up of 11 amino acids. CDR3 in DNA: TGTGCCAGTAGTGCACCGGGACAGCCCGTCTTC. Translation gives CASSAPGQPVF.

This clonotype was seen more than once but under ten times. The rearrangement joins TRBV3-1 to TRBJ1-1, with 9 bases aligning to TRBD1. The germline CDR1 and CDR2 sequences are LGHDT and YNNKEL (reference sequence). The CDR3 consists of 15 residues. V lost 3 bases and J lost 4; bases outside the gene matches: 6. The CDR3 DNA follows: TGTGCCAGCAGCCAGTGGACAGGGGTCGGCACTGAAGCTTTCTTT. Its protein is CASSQWTGVGTEAFF.

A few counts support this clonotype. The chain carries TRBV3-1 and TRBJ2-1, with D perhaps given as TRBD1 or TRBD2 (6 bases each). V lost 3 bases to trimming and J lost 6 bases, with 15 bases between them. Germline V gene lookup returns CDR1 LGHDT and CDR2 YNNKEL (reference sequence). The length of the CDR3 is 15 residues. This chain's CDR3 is CASSQPGARLNEQFF. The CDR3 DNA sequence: TGTGCCAGCAGCCAGCCGGGGGCCCGTCTCAATGAGCAGTTCTTC.

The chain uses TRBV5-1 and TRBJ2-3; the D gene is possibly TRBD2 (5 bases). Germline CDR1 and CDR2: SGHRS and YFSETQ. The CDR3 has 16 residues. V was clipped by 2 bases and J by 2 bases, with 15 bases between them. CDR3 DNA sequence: TGCGCCAGCAGCTTTAATACAGCGGCGCTCACAGATACGCAGTATTTT. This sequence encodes CASSFNTAALTDTQYF.

The CDR3 sequence is CASSYFGENTEAFF. DNA of the CDR3: TGTGCCAGCAGTTACTTTGGGGAGAACACTGAAGCTTTCTTT. The V call is TRBV6-2 or TRBV6-3, the J call TRBJ1-1; D is ambiguous. This CDR3 is 14 amino acids long. Germline values: CDR1 MNHEY, CDR2 SVGEGT. Trimming removed 1 base at V and 1 base at J, with 7 bases between.